This is a list of T cell receptor beta chains from one sample in a study of CD8 T cells in ankylosing spondylitis. Using its own MiXCR run on the 5' RACE reads, TCRdb lists one record per CDR3 protein. Of some 340,000 distinct CDR3 sequences listed, about 14% are singletons. The specimen was blood, either unsorted or a sorted T cell fraction (not recorded which). The source is a male donor with ankylosing spondylitis or in good health (not recorded which). Both conserved end residues are part of each CDR3. A D gene is named only where the DNA matches it firmly. Expanded clones get a size class; other rows say once, few or many, or leave the size out.

v_gene	d_gene	abundance	j_gene	CDR3aa	CDR3nt
TRBV2	-	few	TRBJ1-2	CASSQGTFYGYTF	TGTGCCAGCAGCCAGGGGACGTTCTATGGCTACACCTTC
TRBV7-9	-	few	TRBJ2-2	CASSPDSQTGELFF	TGTGCCAGCAGCCCAGACTCCCAAACCGGGGAGCTGTTTTTT
TRBV14	-	-	TRBJ1-1	CASSPYIPAPGQFRTEAFF	TGTGCCAGCAGCCCCTACATCCCGGCACCGGGCCAGTTCAGGACTGAAGCTTTCTTT
TRBV10-1	-	-	TRBJ1-2	CASSAQTNYGYTF	TGCGCCAGCAGTGCCCAGACTAACTATGGCTACACCTTC
TRBV7-8	-	-	TRBJ1-1	CASSFIVGARTEAFF	TGTGCCAGCAGCTTTATAGTTGGGGCGAGAACTGAAGCTTTCTTT
TRBV5-1	-	-	TRBJ1-3	CASSSGTRIGNTIYF	TGCGCCAGCAGCTCCGGGACGCGCATTGGAAACACCATATATTTT
TRBV27	-	few	TRBJ2-3	CAGPDSTDTQYF	TGTGCCGGCCCGGACAGCACAGATACGCAGTATTTT
TRBV9	TRBD1	few	TRBJ2-1	CASSVEGQGGNEQFF	TGTGCCAGCAGCGTAGAGGGACAGGGGGGAAATGAGCAGTTCTTC
TRBV19	-	-	TRBJ1-2	CASSPGQMYGYTF	TGTGCCAGTAGTCCCGGACAGATGTATGGCTACACCTTC
TRBV5-4	-	few	TRBJ1-4	CASSLAGANEKLFF	TGTGCCAGCAGCTTGGCGGGGGCTAATGAAAAACTGTTTTTT
TRBV7-9	-	-	TRBJ2-3	CASSWRAYQYF	TGTGCCAGCAGCTGGCGAGCGTATCAGTATTTT
TRBV7-2	TRBD2	many	TRBJ2-7	CASSSFGLAGTYYEQYF	TGTGCCAGCAGTTCATTTGGACTAGCGGGGACATACTACGAGCAGTACTTC
TRBV20-1	-	-	TRBJ2-1	CSANTRGDEQFF	TGCAGTGCAAACACCCGGGGCGATGAGCAGTTCTTC